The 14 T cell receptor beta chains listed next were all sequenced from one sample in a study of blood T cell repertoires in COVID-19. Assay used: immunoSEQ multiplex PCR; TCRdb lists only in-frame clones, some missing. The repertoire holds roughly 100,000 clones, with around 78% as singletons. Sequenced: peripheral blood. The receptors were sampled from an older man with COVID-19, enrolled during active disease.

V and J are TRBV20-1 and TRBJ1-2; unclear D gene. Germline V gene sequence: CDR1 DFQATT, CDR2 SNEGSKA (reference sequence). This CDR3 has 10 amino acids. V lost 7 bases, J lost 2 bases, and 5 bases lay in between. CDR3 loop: CSDENYGYTF. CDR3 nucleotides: TGCAGTGACGAGAACTATGGCTACACCTTC.

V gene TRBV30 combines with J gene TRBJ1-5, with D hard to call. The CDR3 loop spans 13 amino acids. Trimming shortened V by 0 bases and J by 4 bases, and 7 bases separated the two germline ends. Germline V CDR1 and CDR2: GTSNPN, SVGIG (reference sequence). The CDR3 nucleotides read TGTGCCTGGAGTGTATACGGTAATCAGCCCCAGCATTTT. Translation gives CAWSVYGNQPQHF.

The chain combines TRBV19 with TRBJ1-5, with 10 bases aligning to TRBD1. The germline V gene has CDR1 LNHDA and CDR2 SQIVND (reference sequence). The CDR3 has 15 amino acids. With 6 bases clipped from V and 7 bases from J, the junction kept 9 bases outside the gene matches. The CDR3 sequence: CASRKATGGEQPQHF. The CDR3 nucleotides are TGTGCCAGTAGGAAGGCGACAGGGGGCGAACAGCCCCAGCATTTT.

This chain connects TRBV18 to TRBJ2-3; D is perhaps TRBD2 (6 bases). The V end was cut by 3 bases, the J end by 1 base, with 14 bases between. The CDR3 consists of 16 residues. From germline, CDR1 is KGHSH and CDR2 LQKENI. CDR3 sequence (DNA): TGTGCCAGCTCACCGTCCTGGGCTAGCGGCACAGATACGCAGTATTTT. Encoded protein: CASSPSWASGTDTQYF.

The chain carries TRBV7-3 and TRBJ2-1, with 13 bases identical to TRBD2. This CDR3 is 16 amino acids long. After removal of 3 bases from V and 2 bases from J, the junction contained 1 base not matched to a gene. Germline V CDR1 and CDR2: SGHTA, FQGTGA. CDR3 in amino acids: CASSLGTSGTYNEQFF. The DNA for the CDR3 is TGTGCCAGCAGCTTGGGGACTAGCGGGACCTACAATGAGCAGTTCTTC.

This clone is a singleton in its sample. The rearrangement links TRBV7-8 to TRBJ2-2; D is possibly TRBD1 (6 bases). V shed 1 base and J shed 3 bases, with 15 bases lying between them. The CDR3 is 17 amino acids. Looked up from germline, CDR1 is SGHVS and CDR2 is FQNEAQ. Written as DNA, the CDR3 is TGTGCCAGCAGCTTAGTGTCCGCAGGGGCGGACACCGGGGAGCTGTTTTTT. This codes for CASSLVSAGADTGELFF.

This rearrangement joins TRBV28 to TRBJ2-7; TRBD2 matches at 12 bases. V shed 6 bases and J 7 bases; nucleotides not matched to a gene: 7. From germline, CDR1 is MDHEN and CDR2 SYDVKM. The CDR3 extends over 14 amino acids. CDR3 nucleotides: TGTGCCAGCAGATTACTAGCGGGAGGAGGAGAGCAGTACTTC. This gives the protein CASRLLAGGGEQYF.

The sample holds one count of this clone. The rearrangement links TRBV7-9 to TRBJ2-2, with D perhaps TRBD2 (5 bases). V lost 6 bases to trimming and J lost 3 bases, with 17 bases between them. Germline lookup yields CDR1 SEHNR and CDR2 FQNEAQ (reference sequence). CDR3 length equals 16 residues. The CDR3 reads CASSPHGLADTGELFF. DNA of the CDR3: TGTGCCAGCAGTCCTCATGGCCTAGCTGACACCGGGGAGCTGTTTTTT. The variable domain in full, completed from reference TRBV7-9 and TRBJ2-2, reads DTGVSQNPRHKITKRGQNVTFRCDPISEHNRLYWYRQTLGQGPEFLTYFQNEAQLEKSRLLSDRFSAERPKGSFSTLEIQRTEQGDSAMYLCASSPHGLADTGELFFGEGSRLTVL.

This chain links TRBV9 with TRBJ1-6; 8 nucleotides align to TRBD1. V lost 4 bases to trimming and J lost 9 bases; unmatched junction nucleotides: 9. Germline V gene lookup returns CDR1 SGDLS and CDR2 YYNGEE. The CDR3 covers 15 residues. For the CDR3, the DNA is TGTGCCAGCAGCCTACGACAGGGGACCGGTTCACCCCTCCACTTT. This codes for CASSLRQGTGSPLHF.

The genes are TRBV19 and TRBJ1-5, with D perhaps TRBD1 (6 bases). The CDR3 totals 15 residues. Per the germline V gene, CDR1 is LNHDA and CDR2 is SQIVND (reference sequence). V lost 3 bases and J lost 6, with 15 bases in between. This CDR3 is CASSISTGSFQPQHF. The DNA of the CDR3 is TGTGCCAGTAGTATTAGCACAGGGAGCTTTCAGCCCCAGCATTTT. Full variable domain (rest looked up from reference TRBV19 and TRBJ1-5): DGGITQSPKYLFRKEGQNVTLSCEQNLNHDAMYWYRQDPGQGLRLIYYSQIVNDFQKGDIAEGYSVSREKKESFPLTVTSAQKNPTAFYLCASSISTGSFQPQHFGDGTRLSIL.

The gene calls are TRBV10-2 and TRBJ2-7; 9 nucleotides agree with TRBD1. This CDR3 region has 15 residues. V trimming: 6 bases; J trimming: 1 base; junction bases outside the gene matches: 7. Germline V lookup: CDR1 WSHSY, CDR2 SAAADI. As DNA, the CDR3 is TGCGCCAGCAGGGAAATCGGGACAGGGTCCTACGAGCAGTACTTC. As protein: CASREIGTGSYEQYF.

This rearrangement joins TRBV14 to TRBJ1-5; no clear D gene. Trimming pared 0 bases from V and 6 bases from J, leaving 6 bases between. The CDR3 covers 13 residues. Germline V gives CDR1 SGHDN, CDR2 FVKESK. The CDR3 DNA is TGTGCCAGCAGCCAAGATATTCTTCAGCCCCAGCATTTT. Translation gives CASSQDILQPQHF.

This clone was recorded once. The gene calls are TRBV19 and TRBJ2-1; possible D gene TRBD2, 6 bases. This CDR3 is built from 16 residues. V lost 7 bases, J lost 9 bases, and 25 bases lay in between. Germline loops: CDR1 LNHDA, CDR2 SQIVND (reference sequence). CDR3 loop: CASTLSPTRVLSEQFF. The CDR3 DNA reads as TGTGCCAGTACCCTATCCCCGACTAGAGTCTTAAGTGAGCAGTTCTTC.

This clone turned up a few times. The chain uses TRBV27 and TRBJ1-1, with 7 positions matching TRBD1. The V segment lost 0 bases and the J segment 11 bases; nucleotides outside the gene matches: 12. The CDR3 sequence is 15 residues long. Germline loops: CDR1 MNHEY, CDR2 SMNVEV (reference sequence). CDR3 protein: CASSLSTGQGVSAFF. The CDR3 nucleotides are TGTGCCAGCAGTTTATCGACGGGCCAGGGGGTCTCCGCTTTCTTT.